This T cell receptor (beta chain) emerged from a study of blood T cell repertoires in COVID-19. Study-wide background: Specimens from acute and convalescent COVID-19 originated in the United States, Italy and Spain. Nucleic acid was either cDNA or gDNA, and it came from T cells, B-cell-depleted T cells, or PBMCs.

Enrolled through a virtual design, the participants were between roughly 18 and 89 years of age and came from about two dozen US areas. Original methodology: The assay estimated nucleated cells by amplifying reference gene primers. Clones were read by immunoSEQ multiplex PCR, and TCRdb kept only the in-frame ones, dropping some. The V and J calls and clone size are taken from that table; D and trimming were inferred from the DNA. This repertoire shows 210,000 or so clones, approximately 80% found once; its top ten account for around 4%. V trimming: 3 bases; J trimming: 4 bases; junction bases outside the gene matches: 3. CDR3 length equals 14 residues. Germline CDR1 MDHEN, CDR2 SYDVKM.

The chain has TRBV28 and TRBJ2-3; 8 bases fit TRBD1. Source material: PBMCs or T cells enriched from blood (not recorded which). The TCR sequence derives from a man aged 30 to 45 with acute COVID-19. As DNA, the CDR3 is TGTGCCAGCAGTTTCACAGGGGGGTCAGATACGCAGTATTTT. It translates to CASSFTGGSDTQYF.